These 26 T cell receptor beta chains came from one sample sequenced in a study of vaccination and CD4 T cells after COVID-19. Sequenced with the Oncomine TCR Beta short-read assay was DNA taken from cultured CD4+ T cells. TCRdb re-derived calls from the PCR reads in MiXCR, one entry per CDR3 protein. This sample has 11,000 or so distinct CDR3 sequences, with 55% to 60% found just once. Treatment reported: approximately nine-day PBMC culture with coronavirus spike peptide pools or control peptides (ViraFEST assay). The antigens these receptors bind are not known. Sequenced sample: CD4+ T cells from blood, cultured in vitro. The receptors derive from a human donor who had recovered from COVID-19.

This chain joins TRBV12-3 or TRBV12-4 and TRBJ1-5; D remains unclear. The ends were cut back, 4 bases at V and 0 bases at J, with 10 bases in the middle. The CDR3 contains 15 residues. CDR3 sequence: CASSSWENSNQPQHF. The CDR3 DNA follows: TGTGCCAGCAGTTCTTGGGAAAATAGCAATCAGCCCCAGCATTTT.

This clonotype has only a few counts. The genes are TRBV19 and TRBJ2-3; TRBD1 matches 10 bases. V lost 7 bases and J lost 2; bases outside the gene matches: 12. The germline V gene has CDR1 LNHDA and CDR2 SQIVND (reference sequence). The CDR3 is 17 residues long. CDR3 nucleotides: TGTGCCAGTACCATATCCGGGACAGGGGCTACCACAGATACGCAGTATTTT. Protein: CASTISGTGATTDTQYF.

This clonotype was counted between two and nine times. J is TRBJ1-1 and V is TRBV27; TRBD1 aligns across 7 bases. Germline V CDR1 and CDR2: MNHEY, SMNVEV (reference sequence). CDR3 size: 12 residues. The V segment lost 8 bases and the J segment 6 bases; nucleotides outside the gene matches: 6. The CDR3 DNA follows: TGTGCCAGCGGTGACAGGGAGGCTGAAGCTTTCTTT. This translates into CASGDREAEAFF.

V gene TRBV18 combines with J gene TRBJ1-5; D is uncertain. This CDR3 contains 14 residues. V was cut by 1 base and J by 2 bases, with 6 bases left in between. Germline CDR1 is KGHSH and CDR2 is LQKENI. CDR3 sequence (DNA): TGTGCCAGCTCACCACGGGGAGGCAATCAGCCCCAGCATTTT. This translates into CASSPRGGNQPQHF.

The rearrangement joins TRBV27 to TRBJ2-5; D call uncertain. V lost 0 bases and J 1 base, leaving 9 bases between the germline ends. The CDR3 totals 15 residues. CDR1 and CDR2 from the germline V gene are MNHEY and SMNVEV (reference sequence). The CDR3 region is CASSLSPAIQETQYF. The CDR3 coding sequence is TGTGCCAGCAGTTTATCGCCAGCTATCCAAGAGACCCAGTACTTC.

V and J are TRBV10-3 and TRBJ1-1; D is possibly TRBD1 (5 bases). V lost 2 bases to trimming and J lost 4 bases, with 8 bases between them. Per the germline V gene, CDR1 is ENHRY and CDR2 is SYGVKD. The CDR3 length is 13 residues. The CDR3 region is CAISEGDGTEAFF. In DNA form, the CDR3 reads TGTGCCATCAGTGAGGGGGACGGCACTGAAGCTTTCTTT.

The V and J genes are TRBV6-1 and TRBJ2-6; D not resolved. Germline-derived CDR1 and CDR2 are MNHNS and SASEGT. The CDR3 has 13 amino acids. The V and J ends lost 4 bases and 4 bases respectively, with 5 bases between them. CDR3 amino acids: CASSGLGANVLTF. DNA of the CDR3: TGTGCCAGCAGTGGGTTAGGGGCCAACGTCCTGACTTTC.

The chain recombines TRBV15 with TRBJ2-2; a weak D match, TRBD1 (5 bases). Germline loops: CDR1 LNHNV, CDR2 YYDKDF (reference sequence). The CDR3 length is 13 residues. Trimming left V 7 bases short and J 4 bases short, with 10 bases between. CDR3 DNA: TGTGCCACCAACAGGTTAATCACCGGGGAGCTGTTTTTT. It specifies CATNRLITGELFF.

The rearrangement joins TRBV15 to TRBJ2-7; 11 bases fit TRBD1. With V trimmed by 1 base and J by 2 bases, 1 base remained unmatched. The CDR3 is 15 amino acids. CDR1 is LNHNV, CDR2 YYDKDF, per germline (reference sequence). The CDR3 sequence is CATSRVGQGAYEQYF. The CDR3, as DNA: TGTGCCACCAGCAGAGTGGGACAGGGGGCCTACGAGCAGTACTTC.

The chain links TRBV20-1 to TRBJ1-2; no firm D call. CDR1 DFQATT and CDR2 SNEGSKA come from the germline V gene (reference sequence). Trimming shortened V by 6 bases and J by 2 bases, and 13 bases separated the two germline ends. The CDR3 contains 13 residues. CDR3 sequence: CSAPKTTNYGYTF. CDR3 bases: TGCAGTGCCCCGAAAACAACGAACTATGGCTACACCTTC.

The V call is TRBV20-1, the J call TRBJ2-1; TRBD2 matches at 10 bases. Germline V gene lookup returns CDR1 DFQATT and CDR2 SNEGSKA (reference sequence). V shed 6 bases and J 0 bases; nucleotides not matched to a gene: 8. The CDR3 sequence is 16 residues long. The CDR3 sequence: CSATWTSGDSYNEQFF. The CDR3 coding sequence is TGCAGTGCCACTTGGACTAGCGGTGACTCCTACAATGAGCAGTTCTTC.

This clonotype was recorded only once. This chain uses TRBV20-1 with TRBJ2-5; D is unresolved. The length of the CDR3 is 14 residues. Germline V gives CDR1 DFQATT, CDR2 SNEGSKA (reference sequence). Between the trimmed V and J ends, which lost 6 bases and 5 bases, there was a span of 19 bases. The CDR3 region is CSAPRVAFGETQYF. Written as DNA, the CDR3 is TGCAGTGCACCAAGGGTAGCCTTCGGGGAGACCCAGTACTTC.

This chain joins TRBV6-2 or TRBV6-3 and TRBJ2-2; the D gene is possibly TRBD2 (5 bases). Trimming pared 6 bases from V and 0 bases from J, leaving 5 bases between. This CDR3 has 13 amino acids. Germline V gene data show CDR1 as MNHEY and CDR2 as SVGEGT. As DNA, the CDR3 is TGTGCCAGCAGACTAGCGAACACCGGGGAGCTGTTTTTT. It codes for CASRLANTGELFF.

V and J are TRBV20-1 and TRBJ2-1; maybe TRBD2 (5 bases). The CDR3 loop spans 14 amino acids. Germline CDR1 reads DFQATT; CDR2 reads SNEGSKA (reference sequence). Trimming left V 3 bases short and J 5 bases short, with 14 bases between. For the CDR3, the DNA is TGCAGTGCTAGTAGGGCGCTGGGAGACAATGAGCAGTTCTTC. Amino acid sequence: CSASRALGDNEQFF.

This chain connects TRBV27 to TRBJ1-6, with TRBD1 identical over 8 bases. The length of the CDR3 is 15 residues. Trimming took 1 base from V and 8 from J; bases not matched to a gene: 4. Germline CDR1 MNHEY, CDR2 SMNVEV (reference sequence). The CDR3 coding sequence is TGTGCCAGCAGTTTATACAGGGGGAAGGATTCACCCCTCCACTTT. Translation gives CASSLYRGKDSPLHF.

The chain joins TRBV27 to TRBJ1-5; D uncertain. V shed 6 bases and J shed 1 base, with 7 bases lying between them. Germline V gene data show CDR1 as MNHEY and CDR2 as SMNVEV (reference sequence). The CDR3 is 13 amino acids. CDR3 DNA sequence: TGTGCCAGCAGACGCGGCAGCAATCAGCCCCAGCATTTT. This encodes CASRRGSNQPQHF.

V is TRBV5-4 and J is TRBJ2-1, with 7 positions matching TRBD1. Per the germline V gene, CDR1 is SGHNT and CDR2 is YYREEE (reference sequence). CDR3 size: 13 residues. The ends lost 0 bases at V and 7 bases at J; junction bases unmatched: 1. The CDR3 spells CASSLDRGNEQFF. As DNA, the CDR3 is TGTGCCAGCAGCTTGGACAGGGGTAATGAGCAGTTCTTC.

V and J are TRBV7-2 and TRBJ2-6, with a tentative D call TRBD1 (5 bases). V was shortened by 2 bases and J by 1 base, with 12 bases between the two germline ends. The CDR3 has 17 amino acids. Germline assignment: CDR1 SGHTA and CDR2 FQGNSA. CDR3 sequence (DNA): TGTGCCAGCAGCTTATCGTACAGGCAGTCTGGGGCCAACGTCCTGACTTTC. The encoded protein is CASSLSYRQSGANVLTF.

This clonotype has more than one count but fewer than ten. This chain joins TRBV30 and TRBJ2-2, with D unclear. This CDR3 is built from 15 residues. Germline lookup yields CDR1 GTSNPN and CDR2 SVGIG (reference sequence). V was pared by 0 bases and J by 1 base, with 9 bases between. The CDR3 region has the DNA TGTGCCTGGAGTGTAATGTCAGGGAACACCGGGGAGCTGTTTTTT. Protein: CAWSVMSGNTGELFF.

The rearrangement joins TRBV7-9 to TRBJ2-7, with unresolved D. Trimming shortened V by 5 bases and J by 3 bases, and 11 bases separated the two germline ends. The CDR3 length is 13 residues. Germline V gene sequence: CDR1 SEHNR, CDR2 FQNEAQ (reference sequence). The CDR3 spells CASSQTVFYEQYF. The CDR3 bases are TGTGCCAGCAGCCAGACTGTTTTCTACGAGCAGTACTTC.

The V call is TRBV20-1, the J call TRBJ2-7; D is uncertain. Germline loops: CDR1 DFQATT, CDR2 SNEGSKA (reference sequence). Trimming stripped 3 bases from V and 7 bases from J, with 10 bases between. The CDR3 is 11 amino acids. This chain's CDR3 is CSASTLGEQYF. The DNA for the CDR3 is TGCAGTGCTAGTACACTGGGGGAGCAGTACTTC.

This sequence joins TRBV27 and TRBJ2-2; 13 bases fit TRBD2. From germline, CDR1 is MNHEY and CDR2 SMNVEV (reference sequence). The CDR3 is 17 amino acids. With 5 bases clipped from V and 7 bases from J, the junction kept 10 bases outside the gene matches. Written as DNA, the CDR3 is TGTGCCAGCAGTCTCCTACTAGCGGGAGGGATTCTCGGGGAGCTGTTTTTT. Translated: CASSLLLAGGILGELFF.

This chain uses TRBV7-3 with TRBJ2-3; D gene uncertain. This CDR3 contains 13 residues. Per germline, CDR1 SGHTA and CDR2 FQGTGA. The ends were cut back, 6 bases at V and 0 bases at J, with 7 bases in the middle. CDR3 residues: CASSISSTDTQYF. CDR3 in DNA: TGTGCCAGCAGTATCAGTAGCACAGATACGCAGTATTTT.

The rearrangement uses TRBV19 and TRBJ1-2; 8 bases agree with TRBD1. The length of the CDR3 is 11 residues. Trimming removed 9 bases from V and 7 bases from J; junction bases left unmatched: 4. The V gene's germline CDR1 is LNHDA and CDR2 SQIVND (reference sequence). The CDR3 loop is CASQTGVGYTF. The DNA for the CDR3 is TGTGCCAGCCAGACAGGGGTTGGCTACACCTTC.

This clonotype is deemed large (0.1 to 1%). V gene TRBV2 combines with J gene TRBJ2-3; no firm D call. The CDR3 is 14 residues long. Germline assignment: CDR1 SNHLY and CDR2 FYNNEI. V was shortened by 1 base and J by 1 base, with 6 bases between the two germline ends. CDR3: CASSEGMGTDTQYF. CDR3 DNA sequence: TGTGCCAGCAGTGAAGGGATGGGCACAGATACGCAGTATTTT.

The rearrangement uses TRBV4-1 and TRBJ1-6; D is unresolved. The length of the CDR3 is 15 residues. V was trimmed by 1 base and J by 5 bases, leaving 9 bases between them. Germline V gene sequence: CDR1 MGHRA, CDR2 YSYEKL. The CDR3 DNA reads TGCGCCAGCAGCCAAGGTGCCACTAATAATTCACCCCTCCACTTT. This sequence encodes CASSQGATNNSPLHF.